The 22 T cell receptor beta chains below were found in one sample sequenced in a study of a mutant IDH1 vaccine in newly diagnosed glioma. The method was immunoSEQ multiplex PCR; TCRdb's version includes in-frame clones alone and lacks a portion of them. The repertoire consists of about 21,000 clones, with around 85% occurring once and the leading ten covering about 5%. Time point of the sample: baseline, week 1 (first vaccination visit). Treatment meaning: pre-vaccination baseline after standard-of-care therapy. Sample: PBMCs, taken from a glioma patient treated with radiotherapy, temozolomide or both. The receptors come from a man aged 35 to 55 with glioma.

V gene TRBV10-3 combines with J gene TRBJ2-3; 10 nucleotides align to TRBD1. CDR3 length equals 14 residues. V lost 8 bases to trimming and J lost 3 bases; unmatched junction nucleotides: 5. The V gene's germline CDR1 is ENHRY and CDR2 SYGVKD. The CDR3 sequence is CAIRGDRGTDTQYF. The DNA for the CDR3 is TGTGCCATCCGAGGGGACAGGGGAACAGATACGCAGTATTTT.

The rearrangement links TRBV19 to TRBJ2-3, with a possible D match to TRBD2 (5 bases). The V end lost 5 bases, the J end lost 0 bases, and 12 bases lay between the germline ends. Germline V gene data show CDR1 as LNHDA and CDR2 as SQIVND (reference sequence). CDR3 length: 15 amino acids. As DNA, the CDR3 is TGTGCCAGTAGTGGCGGAGGTACTAGCACAGATACGCAGTATTTT. Translating it yields CASSGGGTSTDTQYF.

CDR3 residues: CASRSLQDFEAFF. Written as DNA, the CDR3 is TGTGCCAGCAGGTCTCTACAAGATTTTGAAGCTTTCTTT. The chain links TRBV6-5 to TRBJ1-1; D uncertain. Germline V gene lookup returns CDR1 MNHEY and CDR2 SVGAGI. The CDR3 spans 13 residues. V was cut by 6 bases and J by 7 bases, with 15 bases left in between.

The chain is built from TRBV7-2 and TRBJ2-2; 8 nucleotides agree with TRBD1. Germline lookup yields CDR1 SGHTA and CDR2 FQGNSA. V lost 5 bases to trimming and J lost 8 bases; unmatched junction nucleotides: 13. This CDR3 contains 16 residues. As DNA, the CDR3 is TGTGCCAGCAGCCTAGGGACAGGAGCGTCCAAAGGGGAGCTGTTTTTT. It encodes CASSLGTGASKGELFF.

The rearrangement links TRBV13 to TRBJ1-2, with D perhaps TRBD1 (5 bases). This CDR3 spans 13 amino acids. Germline V gene lookup returns CDR1 PRHDT and CDR2 FYEKMQ (reference sequence). V lost 5 bases and J 4 bases, leaving 11 bases between the germline ends. CDR3 in DNA: TGTGCCAGCAGCCCCACAGGCGGCTATGGCTACACCTTC. Its protein product is CASSPTGGYGYTF.

The chain recombines TRBV7-9 with TRBJ1-2, with TRBD1 as a possible D gene (5 bases). Trimming took 4 bases from V and 9 from J, leaving 18 bases between them. The CDR3 extends over 14 amino acids. CDR1 is SEHNR, CDR2 FQNEAQ, per germline (reference sequence). In nucleotides, the CDR3 is TGTGCCAGCAGCTCCGATGCCAGGGACCCGAGCTACACCTTC. Its protein product is CASSSDARDPSYTF.

This clone appeared once. V is TRBV5-1 and J is TRBJ2-5; the match to TRBD1 covers 8 bases. This CDR3 is built from 16 residues. CDR1 and CDR2 (germline): SGHRS, YFSETQ. V shed 2 bases, J shed 3 bases, and the junction held 9 bases outside the gene matches. The CDR3 DNA reads as TGCGCCAGCAGCTTCACGGCCGGGACAGGTGAAGAGACCCAGTACTTC. Its protein product is CASSFTAGTGEETQYF.

The chain has TRBV29-1 and TRBJ2-1; TRBD2 aligns across 8 bases. The CDR3 is 14 amino acids. Unmatched junction bases numbered 9, after V lost 6 bases and J lost 5 bases. Germline V gene sequence: CDR1 SQVTM, CDR2 ANQGSEA. CDR3 protein: CSVRWRGANNEQFF. In nucleotides, the CDR3 is TGCAGCGTCCGTTGGCGGGGGGCTAACAATGAGCAGTTCTTC.

This clone came up once. The V and J genes are TRBV27 and TRBJ1-1, with TRBD1 matching 8 bases. This CDR3 has 17 residues. Germline trimming cut 6 bases from V and 1 base from J; bases unmatched to any gene: 13. Germline V gene lookup returns CDR1 MNHEY and CDR2 SMNVEV (reference sequence). Here the CDR3 reads CASRHLWTQGGNTEAFF. Written as DNA, the CDR3 is TGTGCCAGCAGACACTTGTGGACACAGGGGGGGAACACTGAAGCTTTCTTT.

This clone was counted a single time. The J gene is TRBJ1-2, the V gene TRBV6-6, with D unclear. Germline V gene data show CDR1 as MNHNY and CDR2 as SVGAGI (reference sequence). CDR3 length equals 12 residues. The V end was cut by 4 bases, the J end by 5 bases, with 8 bases between. CDR3 sequence (DNA): TGTGCCAGCAGTTCAAATTCTTATGGCTACACCTTC. Protein: CASSSNSYGYTF.

The gene calls are TRBV27 and TRBJ2-7, with 7 bases identical to TRBD2. CDR1 and CDR2 from the germline V gene are MNHEY and SMNVEV (reference sequence). J lost 3 bases, V lost 5 bases, and 10 bases had no gene match. This CDR3 contains 15 residues. The CDR3 DNA sequence: TGTGCCAGCAGTCCCCGGCTAGCGGCATACTACGAGCAGTACTTC. It encodes CASSPRLAAYYEQYF.

This clone was observed a handful of times. The V gene is TRBV5-4, the J gene TRBJ2-2; D is unclear. V was cut by 4 bases and J by 5 bases, with 9 bases left in between. The CDR3 runs to 13 residues. In germline, CDR1 is SGHNT, CDR2 YYREEE (reference sequence). The CDR3 protein is CASSHDGTGELFF. In nucleotides, the CDR3 is TGTGCCAGCAGCCACGACGGAACCGGGGAGCTGTTTTTT.

This chain uses TRBV20-1 with TRBJ2-5, with D hard to call. Germline-derived CDR1 and CDR2 are DFQATT and SNEGSKA (reference sequence). The CDR3 consists of 11 residues. V was shortened by 3 bases and J by 5 bases, with 7 bases between the two germline ends. The CDR3 bases are TGCAGTGCTAGCCCTTCGGAGACCCAGTACTTC. As protein: CSASPSETQYF.

The chain is built from TRBV2 and TRBJ2-2, with D possibly matching TRBD1 (6 bases). The germline V gene encodes CDR1 SNHLY and CDR2 FYNNEI. The CDR3 is made up of 16 amino acids. The V and J ends lost 8 bases and 4 bases respectively, with 20 bases between them. CDR3 in amino acids: CASQRNRVRGTGELFF. The CDR3 coding sequence is TGTGCCAGCCAGAGGAACAGGGTTCGGGGCACCGGGGAGCTGTTTTTT.

The genes are TRBV4-3 and TRBJ2-3; TRBD1 agrees at 9 bases. CDR1 and CDR2 (germline): LGHNA, YSLEER. There are 14 residues in the CDR3. The trim removed 4 bases at V and 4 bases at J, leaving 3 bases unmatched. The DNA of the CDR3 is TGCGCCAGCAGCCCCACAGGGGGCTCAGATACGCAGTATTTT. Translated: CASSPTGGSDTQYF.

The J gene is TRBJ2-7, the V gene TRBV7-2, with D perhaps matching TRBD1 (6 bases). The CDR3 is 15 residues long. The V and J ends lost 3 bases and 2 bases respectively, with 14 bases between them. Germline CDR1 is SGHTA and CDR2 is FQGNSA. CDR3 bases: TGTGCCAGCAGCTTCGATTCAGGGGCCCCCTACGAGCAGTACTTC. Residues: CASSFDSGAPYEQYF. The full variable domain, its missing parts supplied by reference TRBV7-2 and TRBJ2-7, is GAGVSQSPSNKVTEKGKDVELRCDPISGHTALYWYRQSLGQGLEFLIYFQGNSAPDKSGLPSDRFSAERTGGSVSTLTIQRTQQEDSAVYLCASSFDSGAPYEQYFGPGTRLTVT.

CDR3 in amino acids: CSVALGGAGAEAFF. In nucleotides, the CDR3 is TGCAGCGTTGCGTTAGGGGGGGCAGGGGCTGAAGCTTTCTTT. The V call is TRBV29-1, the J call TRBJ1-1, with D possibly matching TRBD1 (6 bases). CDR3 size: 14 residues. Germline V gives CDR1 SQVTM, CDR2 ANQGSEA. Trimming stripped 4 bases from V and 6 bases from J, with 18 bases between.

The CDR3 here is CAGGGGNTIYF. In DNA form, the CDR3 reads TGTGCCGGAGGGGGGGGAAACACCATATATTTT. This chain joins TRBV30 and TRBJ1-3; D possibly corresponds to TRBD1 (6 bases). This CDR3 region has 11 residues. Germline values: CDR1 GTSNPN, CDR2 SVGIG (reference sequence). Trimming took off 8 bases at V and 4 bases at J, with 9 bases between the two ends.

The chain couples TRBV30 to TRBJ1-4; possibly TRBD1 for D (5 bases). V shed 5 bases and J shed 5 bases, with 21 bases lying between them. Germline V gives CDR1 GTSNPN, CDR2 SVGIG (reference sequence). The CDR3 loop spans 16 amino acids. Here the CDR3 reads CAWRNPQPGTNEKLFF. The CDR3 region has the DNA TGTGCCTGGCGGAATCCCCAGCCAGGGACGAATGAAAAACTGTTTTTT.

In this sample, this clone turned up a few times. The chain combines TRBV25-1 with TRBJ2-7; no clear D gene. Trimming removed 2 bases at V and 2 bases at J, with 10 bases between. CDR3 size: 14 residues. Germline-derived CDR1 and CDR2 are MGHDK and SYGVNS. The CDR3 loop is CASSEQDRAYEQYF. The CDR3 DNA sequence: TGTGCCAGCAGTGAACAGGATAGGGCCTACGAGCAGTACTTC.

This rearrangement joins TRBV29-1 to TRBJ1-1; D is uncertain. This CDR3 has 13 amino acids. Trimming took 2 bases from V and 3 from J, leaving 10 bases between them. Germline CDR1 SQVTM, CDR2 ANQGSEA. As DNA, the CDR3 is TGCAGCGTTGAATCTGTCGGTCACACTGAAGCTTTCTTT. Translated: CSVESVGHTEAFF.

V gene TRBV5-1 combines with J gene TRBJ2-3; D might be TRBD1 or TRBD2, each matching 7 bases. V was shortened by 2 bases and J by 5 bases, with 15 bases between the two germline ends. Looked up from germline, CDR1 is SGHRS and CDR2 is YFSETQ. CDR3 length: 15 residues. CDR3 coding DNA: TGCGCCAGCAGCTTTCAGGGGGGGCAGGGAGATACGCAGTATTTT. Translation: CASSFQGGQGDTQYF.